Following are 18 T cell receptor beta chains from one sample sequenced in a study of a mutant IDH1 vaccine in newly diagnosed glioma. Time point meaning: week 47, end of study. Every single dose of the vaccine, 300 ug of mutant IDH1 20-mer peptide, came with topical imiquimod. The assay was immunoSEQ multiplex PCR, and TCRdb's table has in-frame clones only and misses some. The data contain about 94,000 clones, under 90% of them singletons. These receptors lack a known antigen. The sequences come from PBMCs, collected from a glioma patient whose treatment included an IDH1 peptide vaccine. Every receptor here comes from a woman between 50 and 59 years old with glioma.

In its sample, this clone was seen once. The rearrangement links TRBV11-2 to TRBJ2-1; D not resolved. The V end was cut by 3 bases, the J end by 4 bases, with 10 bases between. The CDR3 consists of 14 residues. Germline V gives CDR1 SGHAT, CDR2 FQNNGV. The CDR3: CASSFGLYYNEQFF. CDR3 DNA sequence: TGTGCCAGCAGCTTCGGGCTATATTACAATGAGCAGTTCTTC. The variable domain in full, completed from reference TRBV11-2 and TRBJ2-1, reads EAGVAQSPRYKIIEKRQSVAFWCNPISGHATLYWYQQILGQGPKLLIQFQNNGVVDDSQLPKDRFSAERLKGVDSTLKIQPAKLEDSAVYLCASSFGLYYNEQFFGPGTRLTVL.

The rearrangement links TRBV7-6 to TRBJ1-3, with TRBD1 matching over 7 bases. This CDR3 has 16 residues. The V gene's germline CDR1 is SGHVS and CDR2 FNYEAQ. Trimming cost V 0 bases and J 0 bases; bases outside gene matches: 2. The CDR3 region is CASSLAQGGSGNTIYF. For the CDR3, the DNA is TGTGCCAGCAGCTTAGCGCAGGGGGGCTCTGGAAACACCATATATTTT. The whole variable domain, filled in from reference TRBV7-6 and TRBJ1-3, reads GAGVSQSPRYKVTKRGQDVALRCDPISGHVSLYWYRQALGQGPEFLTYFNYEAQQDKSGLPNDRFSAERPEGSISTLTIQRTEQRDSAMYRCASSLAQGGSGNTIYFGEGSWLTVV.

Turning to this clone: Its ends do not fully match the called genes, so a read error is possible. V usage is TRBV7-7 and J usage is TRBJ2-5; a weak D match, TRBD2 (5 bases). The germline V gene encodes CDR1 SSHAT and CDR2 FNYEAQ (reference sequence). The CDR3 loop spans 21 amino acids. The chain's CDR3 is CASSLFPPRAPPLVPQETQYF. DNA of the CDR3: TGTGCTAGCAGCCTCTTCCCACCGAGGGCCCCGCCACTAGTCCCCCAAGAGACCCAGTACTTC.

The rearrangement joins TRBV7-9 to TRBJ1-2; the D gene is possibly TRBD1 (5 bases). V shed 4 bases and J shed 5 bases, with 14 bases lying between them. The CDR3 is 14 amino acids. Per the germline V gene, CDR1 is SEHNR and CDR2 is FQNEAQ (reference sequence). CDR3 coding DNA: TGTGCCAGCAGCTCTACGACAGATCCTTATGGCTACACCTTC. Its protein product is CASSSTTDPYGYTF.

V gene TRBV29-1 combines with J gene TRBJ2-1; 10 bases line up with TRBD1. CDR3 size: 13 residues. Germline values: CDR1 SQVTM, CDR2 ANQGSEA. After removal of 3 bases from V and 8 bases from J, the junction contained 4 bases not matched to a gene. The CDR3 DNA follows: TGCAGCGTTGAGACAGGGGGCTTCTATGAGCAGTTCTTC. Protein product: CSVETGGFYEQFF.

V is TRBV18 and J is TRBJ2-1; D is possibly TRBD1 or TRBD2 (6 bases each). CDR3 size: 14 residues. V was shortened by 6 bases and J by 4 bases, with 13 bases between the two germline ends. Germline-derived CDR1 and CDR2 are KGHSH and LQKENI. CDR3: CASSFGGGYNEQFF. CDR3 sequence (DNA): TGTGCCAGCTCTTTCGGAGGGGGTTACAATGAGCAGTTCTTC.

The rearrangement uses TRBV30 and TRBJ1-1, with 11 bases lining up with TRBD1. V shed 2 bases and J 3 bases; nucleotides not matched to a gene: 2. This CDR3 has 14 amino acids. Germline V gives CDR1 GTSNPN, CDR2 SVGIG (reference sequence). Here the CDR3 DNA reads TGTGCCTGGAGTTCGGACAGGGGGCACACTGAAGCTTTCTTT. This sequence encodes CAWSSDRGHTEAFF. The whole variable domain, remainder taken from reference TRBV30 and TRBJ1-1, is SQTIHQWPATLVQPVGSPLSLECTVEGTSNPNLYWYRQAAGRGLQLLFYSVGIGQISSEVPQNLSASRPQDRQFILSSKKLLLSDSGFYLCAWSSDRGHTEAFFGQGTRLTVV.

The CDR3: CASSHDSGNTIYF. The CDR3 DNA follows: TGTGCCAGCAGCCATGACTCTGGAAACACCATATATTTT. The chain joins TRBV6-6 to TRBJ1-3; D remains ambiguous. Trimming stripped 6 bases from V and 0 bases from J, with 6 bases between. Per germline, CDR1 MNHNY and CDR2 SVGAGI (reference sequence). CDR3 size: 13 residues.

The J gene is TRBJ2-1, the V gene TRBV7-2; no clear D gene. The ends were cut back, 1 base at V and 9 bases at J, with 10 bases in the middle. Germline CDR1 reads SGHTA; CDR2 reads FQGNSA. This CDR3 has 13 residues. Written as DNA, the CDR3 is TGTGCCAGCAGCTTAGTGGGCAAGTCTGAGCAGTTCTTC. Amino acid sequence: CASSLVGKSEQFF.

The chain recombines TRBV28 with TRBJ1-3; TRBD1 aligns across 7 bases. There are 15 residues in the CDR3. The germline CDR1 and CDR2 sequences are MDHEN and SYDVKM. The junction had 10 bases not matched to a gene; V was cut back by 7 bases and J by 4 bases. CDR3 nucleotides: TGTGCCAGCACCCTGAGGGACAGTCTCGGAAACACCATATATTTT. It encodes CASTLRDSLGNTIYF.

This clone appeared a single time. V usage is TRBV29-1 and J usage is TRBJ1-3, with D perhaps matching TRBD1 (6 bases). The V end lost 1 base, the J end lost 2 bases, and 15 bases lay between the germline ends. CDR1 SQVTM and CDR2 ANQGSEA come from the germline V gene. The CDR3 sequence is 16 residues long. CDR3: CSVEGNERGTGNTIYF. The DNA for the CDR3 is TGCAGCGTTGAAGGAAACGAAAGGGGGACTGGAAACACCATATATTTT.

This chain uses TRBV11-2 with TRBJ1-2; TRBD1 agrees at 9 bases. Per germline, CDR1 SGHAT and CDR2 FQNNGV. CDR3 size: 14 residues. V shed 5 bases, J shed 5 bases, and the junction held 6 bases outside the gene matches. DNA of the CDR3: TGTGCCAGCAGCCCCATGACAGGGGGGTATGGCTACACCTTC. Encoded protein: CASSPMTGGYGYTF.

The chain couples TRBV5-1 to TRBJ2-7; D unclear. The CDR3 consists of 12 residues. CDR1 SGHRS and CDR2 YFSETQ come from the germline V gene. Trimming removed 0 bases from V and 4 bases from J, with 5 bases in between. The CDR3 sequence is CASSLDLYEQYF. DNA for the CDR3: TGCGCCAGCAGCTTGGATTTATACGAGCAGTACTTC. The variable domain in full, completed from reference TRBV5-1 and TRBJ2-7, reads KAGVTQTPRYLIKTRGQQVTLSCSPISGHRSVSWYQQTPGQGLQFLFEYFSETQRNKGNFPGRFSGRQFSNSRSEMNVSTLELGDSALYLCASSLDLYEQYFGPGTRLTVT.

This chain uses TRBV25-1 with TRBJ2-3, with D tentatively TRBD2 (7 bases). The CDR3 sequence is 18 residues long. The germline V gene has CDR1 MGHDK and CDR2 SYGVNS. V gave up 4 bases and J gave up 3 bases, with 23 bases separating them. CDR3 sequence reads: CASSATEGGARKTDTQYF. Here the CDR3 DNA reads TGTGCCAGCAGTGCAACGGAAGGGGGGGCCAGAAAAACAGATACGCAGTATTTT. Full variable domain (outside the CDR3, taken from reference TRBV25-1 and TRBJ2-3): EADIYQTPRYLVIGTGKKITLECSQTMGHDKMYWYQQDPGMELHLIHYSYGVNSTEKGDLSSESTVSRIRTEHFPLTLESARPSHTSQYLCASSATEGGARKTDTQYFGPGTRLTVL.

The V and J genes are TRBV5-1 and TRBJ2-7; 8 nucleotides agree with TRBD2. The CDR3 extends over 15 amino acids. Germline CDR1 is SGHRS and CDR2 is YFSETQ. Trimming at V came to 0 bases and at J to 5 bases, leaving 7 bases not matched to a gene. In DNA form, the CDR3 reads TGCGCCAGCAGCTTGGCCCCAGCGGGAGAGGACGAGCAGTACTTC. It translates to CASSLAPAGEDEQYF.

Written as DNA, the CDR3 is TGTGCCACAACGACCTCCTACAATGAGCAGTTCTTC. As protein: CATTTSYNEQFF. The chain is built from TRBV6-5 and TRBJ2-1; unclear D gene. This CDR3 is 12 amino acids long. Germline lookup yields CDR1 MNHEY and CDR2 SVGAGI. Trimming cost V 10 bases and J 0 bases, with 7 bases left between them.

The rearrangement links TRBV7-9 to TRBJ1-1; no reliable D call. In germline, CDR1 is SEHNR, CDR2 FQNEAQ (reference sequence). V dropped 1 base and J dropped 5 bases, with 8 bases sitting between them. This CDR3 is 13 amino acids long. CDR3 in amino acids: CASSLGGGTEAFF. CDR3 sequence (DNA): TGTGCCAGCAGCTTAGGGGGAGGAACTGAAGCTTTCTTT.

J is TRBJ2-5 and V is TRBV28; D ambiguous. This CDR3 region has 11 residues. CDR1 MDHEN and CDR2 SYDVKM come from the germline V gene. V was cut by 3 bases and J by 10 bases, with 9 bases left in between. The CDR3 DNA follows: TGTGCCAGCAGTTTTATGCTCGGCCAGTACTTC. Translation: CASSFMLGQYF. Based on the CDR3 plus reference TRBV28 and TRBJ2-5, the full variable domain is DVKVTQSSRYLVKRTGEKVFLECVQDMDHENMFWYRQDPGLGLRLIYFSYDVKMKEKGDIPEGYSVSREKKERFSLILESASTNQTSMYLCASSFMLGQYFGPGTRLLVL.